The sample holds a few counts of the clone carrying this T cell receptor (beta chain). The antigen remains unidentified. TCRdb re-derived calls from the RT-PCR reads in MiXCR, one entry per CDR3 protein. The data contain roughly 630,000 distinct CDR3 sequences, around 13% of them seen just once; the ten biggest clones take up approximately 7.6%. The data belong to a study of response to subunit inactivated influenza vaccine. Overall study findings and caveats: Authors suggested seasonal influenza vaccinations each recruit few new T cells.

The CDR3 has 14 residues. V lost 2 bases to trimming and J lost 3 bases, with 12 bases between them. The V gene's germline CDR1 is SQVTM and CDR2 ANQGSEA. The source of this sequence is a man aged 50 to 59 who received an inactivated influenza vaccine. V is TRBV29-1 and J is TRBJ2-3, with TRBD1 as a possible D gene (6 bases). The sample here was PBMCs from blood, taken about 14 days before vaccination. The CDR3 DNA reads as TGCAGCGTTGAACCCCCGGACAGTACAGATACGCAGTATTTT. As protein: CSVEPPDSTDTQYF.